This entry is about one TCR beta chain. This sample stems from a study of blood T cell repertoires in COVID-19. On the study more broadly: The study drew acute and convalescent COVID-19 samples from the United States, Italy and Spain. In each case, the material was cDNA or gDNA derived from T cells, B-cell-depleted T cells, or PBMCs.

This CDR3 has 14 residues. Germline CDR1 and CDR2: MNHEY and SMNVEV (reference sequence). Trimming took off 11 bases at V and 5 bases at J, with 19 bases between the two ends. Original methodology: Reference gene primer amplification gave estimated nucleated cell counts. Some clones are missing from TCRdb's copy, which holds only in-frame ones; the method was immunoSEQ multiplex PCR. V and J calls and clone size are copied from that table; D and trimming were computed from the DNA. The data show some 180,000 clones, with 70% to 90% seen just once and about 22% held by the top ten. The sample was peripheral blood. The sequence derives from a man aged 55 to 70 with active or convalescent COVID-19. The chain uses TRBV27 and TRBJ2-1; TRBD2 is a possible D gene (5 bases). This CDR3 is CASSARTLNNEQFF. In nucleotides, the CDR3 is TGTGCCTCCTCAGCCCGGACTCTCAACAATGAGCAGTTCTTC.